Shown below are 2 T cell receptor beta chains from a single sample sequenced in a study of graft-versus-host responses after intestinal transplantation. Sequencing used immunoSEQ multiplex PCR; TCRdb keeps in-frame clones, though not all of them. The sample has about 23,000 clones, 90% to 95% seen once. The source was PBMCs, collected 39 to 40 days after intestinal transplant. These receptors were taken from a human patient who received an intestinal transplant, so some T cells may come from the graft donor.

The CDR3 sequence is CASSGETGGGKLFF. The DNA of the CDR3 is TGTGCCAGCAGCGGGGAAACCGGGGGAGGGAAACTGTTTTTT. V and J are TRBV9 and TRBJ1-4, with D perhaps TRBD1 (5 bases). The CDR3 totals 14 residues. Germline V gene lookup returns CDR1 SGDLS and CDR2 YYNGEE. The germline V and J ends were trimmed by 3 bases and 11 bases, with 17 bases remaining between them.

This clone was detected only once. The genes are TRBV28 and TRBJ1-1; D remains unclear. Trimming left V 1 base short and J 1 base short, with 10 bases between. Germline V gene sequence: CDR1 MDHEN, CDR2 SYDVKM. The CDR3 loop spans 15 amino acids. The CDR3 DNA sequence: TGTGCCAGCAGTTTATATCCGGGAAGGAACACTGAAGCTTTCTTT. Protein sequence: CASSLYPGRNTEAFF.